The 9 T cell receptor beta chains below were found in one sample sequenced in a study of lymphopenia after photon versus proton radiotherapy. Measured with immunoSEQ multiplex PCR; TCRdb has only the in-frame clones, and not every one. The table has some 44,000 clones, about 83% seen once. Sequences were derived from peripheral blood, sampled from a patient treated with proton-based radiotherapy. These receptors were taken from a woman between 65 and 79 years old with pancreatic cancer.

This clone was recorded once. The CDR3 loop reads CASSDLGAGNQPQHF. Written as DNA, the CDR3 is TGTGCCTCCTCAGACCTCGGGGCCGGAAATCAGCCCCAGCATTTT. V is TRBV30 and J is TRBJ1-5, with D possibly TRBD1 on 5 matching bases. The germline V gene encodes CDR1 GTSNPN and CDR2 SVGIG (reference sequence). The V end was cut by 7 bases, the J end by 4 bases, with 20 bases between. The CDR3 has 15 residues.

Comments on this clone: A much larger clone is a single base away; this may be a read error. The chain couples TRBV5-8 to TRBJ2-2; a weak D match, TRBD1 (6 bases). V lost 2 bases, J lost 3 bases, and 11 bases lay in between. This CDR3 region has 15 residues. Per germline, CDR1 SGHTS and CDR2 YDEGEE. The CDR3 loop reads CASSFVQGDTGELFF. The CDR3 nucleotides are TGTGCCAGCAGCTTCGTACAGGGAGACACCGGGGAGCTGTTTTTT.

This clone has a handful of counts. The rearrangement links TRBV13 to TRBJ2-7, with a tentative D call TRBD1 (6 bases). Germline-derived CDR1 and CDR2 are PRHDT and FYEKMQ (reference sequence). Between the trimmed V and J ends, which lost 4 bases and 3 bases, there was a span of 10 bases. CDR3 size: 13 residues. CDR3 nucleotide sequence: TGTGCCAGCAGCTCAGAGGGGGACTACGAGCAGTACTTC. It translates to CASSSEGDYEQYF.

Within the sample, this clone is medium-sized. CDR3 DNA sequence: TGTGCCAGCAGCTTGGGGCAGAGCTACGAGCAGTACTTC. Translated, it gives CASSLGQSYEQYF. This chain links TRBV5-5 with TRBJ2-7; no reliable D call. This CDR3 is 13 amino acids long. Germline V CDR1 and CDR2: SGHKS, YYEKEE (reference sequence). The V and J ends lost 0 bases and 3 bases respectively, with 7 bases between them.

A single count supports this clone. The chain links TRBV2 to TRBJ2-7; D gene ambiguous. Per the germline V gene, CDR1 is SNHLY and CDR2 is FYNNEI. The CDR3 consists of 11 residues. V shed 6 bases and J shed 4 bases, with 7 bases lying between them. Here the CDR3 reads CASSAVYEQYF. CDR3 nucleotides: TGTGCCAGCAGCGCAGTGTACGAGCAGTACTTC.

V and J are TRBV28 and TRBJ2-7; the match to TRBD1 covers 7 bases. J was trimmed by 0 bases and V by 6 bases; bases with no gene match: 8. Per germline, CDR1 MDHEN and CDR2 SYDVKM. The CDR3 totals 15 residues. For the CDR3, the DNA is TGTGCCAGCAGAGGGACAGCCTCCGGCTCCTACGAGCAGTACTTC. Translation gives CASRGTASGSYEQYF.

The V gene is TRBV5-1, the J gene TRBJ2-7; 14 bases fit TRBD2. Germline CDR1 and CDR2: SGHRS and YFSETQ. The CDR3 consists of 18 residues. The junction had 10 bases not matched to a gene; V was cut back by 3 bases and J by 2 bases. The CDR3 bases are TGCGCCAGCAGCTCTCCCGGGACTAGCGGGAGTGCAACCTACGAGCAGTACTTC. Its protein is CASSSPGTSGSATYEQYF.

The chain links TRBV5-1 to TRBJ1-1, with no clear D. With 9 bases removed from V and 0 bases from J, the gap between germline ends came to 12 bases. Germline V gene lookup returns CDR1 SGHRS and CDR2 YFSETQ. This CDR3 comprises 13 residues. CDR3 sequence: CATGVYMNTEAFF. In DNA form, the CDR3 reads TGCGCCACCGGGGTCTACATGAACACTGAAGCTTTCTTT.

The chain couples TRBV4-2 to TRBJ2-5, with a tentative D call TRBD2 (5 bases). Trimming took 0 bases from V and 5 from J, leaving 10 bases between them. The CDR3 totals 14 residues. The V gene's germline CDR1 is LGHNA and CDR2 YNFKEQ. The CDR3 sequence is CASSQERDLETQYF. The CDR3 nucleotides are TGTGCCAGCAGCCAAGAACGGGATTTGGAGACCCAGTACTTC.